Reported below is one T cell receptor beta chain. Antigen: not known. Investigators separated out CD4+ T cells once approximately 11 days of culture had passed. All study participants received two doses of BNT162b2 or mRNA-1273 vaccine. Sequencing was performed with immunoSEQ multiplex PCR; in TCRdb, only in-frame clones are kept and a portion is missing. The repertoire holds some 60,000 clones, with around four fifths as singletons. This specimen comes from a study of vaccination effects on CD4 cells after COVID-19. The TCR originated in a human donor who received a COVID-19 vaccine. Specimen: CD4+ T cells from PBMCs cultured without peptide, collected after COVID-19 vaccination.

This CDR3 is CASSIPGYQETQYF. CDR3 DNA sequence: TGTGCCAGTAGTATCCCAGGGTACCAAGAGACCCAGTACTTC. This chain joins TRBV19 and TRBJ2-5; possible D gene TRBD1, 5 bases. The V gene's germline CDR1 is LNHDA and CDR2 SQIVND (reference sequence). Trimming left V 3 bases short and J 0 bases short, with 8 bases between. The CDR3 covers 14 residues.